This paragraph reports one TCR beta chain. Its specific antigen is unknown. Mismatch with germline at one junction end may stem from a read error. This record comes from a study (dated by TCRdb to between 2015 and 2017). For the study in its entirety: The study set out to test whether tumor-infiltrating Tregs in breast cancer get recruited from blood Tregs or are instead converted in situ from other CD4+ T cell subsets.

Amplification of full-length TCR variable regions was done by 5' RACE PCR using constant-region reverse primers, and this step was followed by semi-nested PCR with Nested Universal Primer A. The ReliaPrep RNA Cell Miniprep System was used to extract total RNA, which was then reverse transcribed into 5'RACE-ready cDNA with the SMARTer RACE 5'/3' Kit. Multiplex adaptors were used to barcode the full-length TCR alpha and beta libraries, which were then sequenced on an Illumina MiSeq. The source study handled its data this way. For each of nine subset-tissue groups, sequencing data from the five patients were pooled, and the groups were then compared using unsupervised clustering of TCR gene usage. The Morisita-Horn index was used to calculate repertoire similarity, with shared sequences weighted by how much each contributed to each repertoire. Using fastp at Q25 and MiXCR, TCRdb reprocessed the public reads and kept productive beta chains. Rows are unified per CDR3 protein, each entry keeping the most common DNA and genes. TCRdb, rather than the study authors, made the V and J calls. The sample table records about 41,000 distinct CDR3 sequences; less than 35% of these occur just once. The top ten hold 3.7% of the sample.

For CDR1 and CDR2, the germline V gene lists SNHLY and FYNNEI. The CDR3 starts with the cysteine, ends with the phenylalanine, and has 15 residues. The entry retains the CDR3 DNA only, 45 bases that are in frame from base 1. The memory CD4+ T cell population was isolated based on a CD4+CD45RO+CD25- phenotype. Tregs, naive and memory CD4+ T cells from tumor, blood and ipsilateral draining lymph nodes of five breast cancer patients underwent full-length TCR alpha and beta sequencing. Tumor tissue and lymph nodes from ipsilateral axillary dissection were perfused with PBS, minced and digested with collagenase I and hyaluronidase. Mononuclear cells from lymph nodes or approximately 50 ml of peripheral blood were isolated by Ficoll density gradient centrifugation. A purity exceeding 90% was confirmed by FACS for the sorted cell populations. Paper-wide results and their limitations: The validation in the larger cohort was limited to a single TCR beta V-J rearrangement instead of whole repertoires. The TCR alpha and beta sequences of tumor-infiltrating Tregs showed the greatest overlap with tumor naive CD4+ T cells, followed by blood naive CD4+ T cells. The TCR gene usage of tumor memory CD4+ T cells clustered together with blood and lymph node memory CD4+ cells and with lymph node naive CD4+ cells.

The sample consisted of memory CD4+ T cells sorted from a lymph node. In the paper's terms, the cell subset or site label means: memory CD4+ T cells, CD4+CD45RO+CD25-. This TCR was sampled from a female donor with breast cancer. The chain is encoded by TRBV2 joined to TRBJ2-1; a stretch of 7 junction bases matches TRBD2. CDR3 protein: CASSESGELYKEQFF. The DNA sequence is given as TGTGCCAGCAGTGAGAGCGGGGAACTCTACAAGGAGCAGTTCTTC.